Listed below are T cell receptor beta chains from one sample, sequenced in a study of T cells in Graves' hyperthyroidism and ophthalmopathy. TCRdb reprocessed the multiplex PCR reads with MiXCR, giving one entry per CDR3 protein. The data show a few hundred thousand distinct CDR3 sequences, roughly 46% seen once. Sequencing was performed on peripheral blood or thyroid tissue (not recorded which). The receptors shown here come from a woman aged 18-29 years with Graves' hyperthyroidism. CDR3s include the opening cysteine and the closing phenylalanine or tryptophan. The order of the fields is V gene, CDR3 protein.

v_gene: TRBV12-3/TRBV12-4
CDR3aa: CASSLQSTVRGYTF

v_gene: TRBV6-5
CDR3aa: CASRLALEYEQYF

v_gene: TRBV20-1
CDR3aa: CSARDPSGSADTQYF

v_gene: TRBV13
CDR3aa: CASSPSTGKTDTQYF

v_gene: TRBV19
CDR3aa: CEKYANTGELFF

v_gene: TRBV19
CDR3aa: CASSIRKQYSNQPQHF

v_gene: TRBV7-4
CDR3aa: CASSLGTVTEETQYF

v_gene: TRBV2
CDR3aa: CASSVPSGRAEQYF

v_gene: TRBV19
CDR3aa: CAAYREENGYTF

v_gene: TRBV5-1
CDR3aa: CASSRDGEWDEQYF

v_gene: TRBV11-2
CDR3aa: CAGSYMTRATDEQYF

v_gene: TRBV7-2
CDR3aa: CASSPEGLAGLYEQYF

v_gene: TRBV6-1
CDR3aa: CASSLQVSGLDEQYF

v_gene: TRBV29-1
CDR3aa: CSGGGGLAGLQETQYF

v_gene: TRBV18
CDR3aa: CASSPPVNTGELFF

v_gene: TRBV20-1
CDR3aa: CSARAADYGYTF

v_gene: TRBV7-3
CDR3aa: CASSTTGTGGETQYF

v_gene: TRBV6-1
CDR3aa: CASSDLASSGANVLTF

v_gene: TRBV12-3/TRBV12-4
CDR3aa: CASSTAGAYEQYF

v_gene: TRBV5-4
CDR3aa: CASSKPEDSSYEQYF

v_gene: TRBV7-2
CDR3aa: CASSLVGLGRQETQYF

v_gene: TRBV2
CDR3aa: CASSFEEGRNQPQHF

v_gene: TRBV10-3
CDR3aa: CAIGKGTAGPSPLHF

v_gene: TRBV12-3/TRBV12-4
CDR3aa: CASSGPADEQFF

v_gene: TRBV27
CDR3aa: CARARTGGNTEAFF

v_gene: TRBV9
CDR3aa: CASSAYRGAREKLFF

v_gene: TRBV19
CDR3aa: CASSRTGDTGELFF

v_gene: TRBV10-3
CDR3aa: CAIRREAGEEQYF

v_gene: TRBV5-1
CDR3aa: CASSLGLAGGDKGEQFF

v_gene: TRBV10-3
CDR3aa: CAISVPGQAVNTEAFF

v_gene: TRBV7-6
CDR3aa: CASSSSANSPLHF

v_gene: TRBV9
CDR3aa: CASSVGDRESEKLFF

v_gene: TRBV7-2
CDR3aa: CASSQLSQAGEAFF

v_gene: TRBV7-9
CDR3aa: CASSFWREGYNEQFF

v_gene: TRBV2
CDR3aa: CASSELAGETQYF

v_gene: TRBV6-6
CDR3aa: CASTKSRVRDSPLHF

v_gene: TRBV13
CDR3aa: CASSPNGQPRGETQYF

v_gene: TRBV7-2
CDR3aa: CASSLVSAWGTEAFF

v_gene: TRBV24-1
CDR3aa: CATHPGLANTDTQYF

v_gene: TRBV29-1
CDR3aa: CSVESGTDEKLFF

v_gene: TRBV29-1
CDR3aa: CSVHTGGVISYEQYF